The 19 T cell receptor beta chains below were found in one sample sequenced in a study of response to subunit inactivated influenza vaccine. TCRdb re-analysed the RT-PCR reads in MiXCR, keeping a single row per CDR3 protein. The data hold hundreds of thousands of distinct CDR3 sequences, with around 10% observed a single time. Separately, the same data were catalogued under a study of T cells expressing NK-cell markers. From that study: What made the TCR beta cDNA was 5'RACE template switching with UMIs.

Material: PBMCs from blood, obtained on the day of vaccination. Source of these receptors: a man aged 50-59 years who received an inactivated influenza vaccine.

This clonotype was seen more than once but under ten times. The J gene is TRBJ1-6, the V gene TRBV12-3 or TRBV12-4; D is perhaps TRBD1 (5 bases). This CDR3 is 15 amino acids long. Trimming shortened V by 2 bases and J by 7 bases, and 12 bases separated the two germline ends. The CDR3 DNA sequence: TGTGCCAGCAGTTTAAGGGGAAGGGCCAATTCACCCCTCCACTTT. Encoded protein: CASSLRGRANSPLHF.

The chain couples TRBV20-1 to TRBJ2-5; a possible D gene is TRBD2 (5 bases). CDR1 is DFQATT and CDR2 is SNEGSKA in the germline V gene (reference sequence). Trimming pared 7 bases from V and 2 bases from J, leaving 8 bases between. The CDR3 has 11 residues. The CDR3 DNA reads TGCAGTGTGCGGGTTCAAGAGACCCAGTACTTC. This sequence encodes CSVRVQETQYF.

The chain employs TRBV18 and TRBJ2-1; the D is unclear. The V and J ends lost 6 bases and 1 base respectively, with 13 bases between them. The germline V gene encodes CDR1 KGHSH and CDR2 LQKENI. The CDR3 extends over 15 amino acids. CDR3 sequence (DNA): TGTGCCAGCTCGGGTTCGTTGGGGTCCTACAATGAGCAGTTCTTC. Its translation is CASSGSLGSYNEQFF.

J is TRBJ1-3 and V is TRBV28, with TRBD1 as a possible D gene (5 bases). Deletions cut 6 bases from V and 4 bases from J, with 16 bases between. CDR1 is MDHEN and CDR2 is SYDVKM in the germline V gene. The CDR3 consists of 15 residues. The CDR3 here is CASSRQTRAGNTIYF. In DNA form, the CDR3 reads TGTGCCAGCAGCAGACAGACGCGGGCCGGAAACACCATATATTTT.

This sequence joins TRBV5-1 and TRBJ2-2; 12 bases are shared with TRBD1. This CDR3 is 17 amino acids long. V gave up 2 bases and J gave up 6 bases; unmatched junction bases: 8. Germline assignment: CDR1 SGHRS and CDR2 YFSETQ. The CDR3 nucleotides read TGCGCCAGCAGCTTATTTCCGGGACAGGGGGCATCCGGGGAGCTGTTTTTT. Translating it yields CASSLFPGQGASGELFF.

This clonotype has more than one count but fewer than ten. The rearrangement links TRBV27 to TRBJ2-7, with 13 bases aligning to TRBD2. V lost 5 bases, J lost 0 bases, and 19 bases stayed unmatched. The CDR3 is made up of 21 amino acids. Germline V lookup: CDR1 MNHEY, CDR2 SMNVEV (reference sequence). CDR3 in amino acids: CASSNYSPGTSGIFSSYEQYF. The CDR3 DNA is TGTGCCAGCAGTAATTACTCCCCCGGGACTAGCGGGATCTTTAGCTCCTACGAGCAGTACTTC.

This clonotype has a handful of counts. The chain joins TRBV28 to TRBJ1-5; TRBD1 agrees at 10 bases. CDR3 length: 15 residues. Germline V gene sequence: CDR1 MDHEN, CDR2 SYDVKM. V was clipped by 4 bases and J by 9 bases; unmatched bases: 9. The CDR3 spells CASSSRTGGKRPQHF. As DNA, the CDR3 is TGTGCCAGCAGTTCCCGGACAGGGGGGAAAAGGCCCCAGCATTTT.

The CDR3 DNA sequence: TGTGCCAGCAGTGAGTTTAGCGGGGGCGCCGAGCAGTACTTC. Its protein is CASSEFSGGAEQYF. The chain combines TRBV2 with TRBJ2-7, with 9 bases that match TRBD2. J lost 6 bases, V lost 3 bases, and 6 bases had no gene match. The CDR3 contains 14 residues. The germline CDR1 and CDR2 sequences are SNHLY and FYNNEI.

This clonotype was observed a few times. The rearrangement joins TRBV27 to TRBJ2-1; 7 bases match TRBD2. The CDR3 runs to 15 residues. Germline CDR1 MNHEY, CDR2 SMNVEV (reference sequence). With V trimmed by 5 bases and J by 8 bases, 12 bases remained unmatched. CDR3 region: CASSPRTSWGDEQFF. The CDR3 region has the DNA TGTGCCAGCAGTCCCAGGACTAGTTGGGGCGATGAGCAGTTCTTC.

CDR3 loop: CAIRERLAGDFGNEQYF. DNA of the CDR3: TGTGCCATCAGAGAGCGACTAGCGGGAGACTTCGGGAACGAGCAGTACTTC. The genes are TRBV10-3 and TRBJ2-7; 12 nucleotides match TRBD2. Trimming removed 6 bases from V and 5 bases from J; junction bases left unmatched: 14. Germline lookup yields CDR1 ENHRY and CDR2 SYGVKD. The CDR3 runs to 17 residues.

The rearrangement joins TRBV3-1 to TRBJ2-3; perhaps TRBD2 as D (6 bases). Germline CDR1 reads LGHDT; CDR2 reads YNNKEL (reference sequence). The CDR3 totals 14 residues. The V gene lost 4 bases and the J gene lost 6 bases, with 14 bases spanning the gap. In DNA form, the CDR3 reads TGTGCCAGCAGCCCGACGGACTACGGGGATACGCAGTATTTT. Its translation is CASSPTDYGDTQYF.

This clonotype was seen a handful of times. This chain uses TRBV6-6 with TRBJ1-2; D is unclear. Germline V gene data show CDR1 as MNHNY and CDR2 as SVGAGI (reference sequence). This CDR3 contains 13 residues. Trimming removed 2 bases at V and 4 bases at J, with 8 bases between. The CDR3 sequence is CASSYGESYGYTF. In DNA, the CDR3 is TGTGCCAGCAGTTACGGAGAAAGCTATGGCTACACCTTC.

This clonotype appeared a few times. The gene calls are TRBV28 and TRBJ2-1; D remains unclear. The CDR3 spans 13 residues. The germline V gene has CDR1 MDHEN and CDR2 SYDVKM. The V and J ends lost 2 bases and 9 bases respectively, with 11 bases between them. DNA for the CDR3: TGTGCCAGCAGTTTAGTAAGGAATGGTGAGCAGTTCTTC. It translates to CASSLVRNGEQFF. The entire variable domain, with the rest obtained from reference TRBV28 and TRBJ2-1, is as follows: DVKVTQSSRYLVKRTGEKVFLECVQDMDHENMFWYRQDPGLGLRLIYFSYDVKMKEKGDIPEGYSVSREKKERFSLILESASTNQTSMYLCASSLVRNGEQFFGPGTRLTVL.

Written as DNA, the CDR3 is TGTGCCAGCAGGCGGGGTAGCGGGAGTAAATACAATGAGCAGTTCTTC. Its protein is CASRRGSGSKYNEQFF. The V call is TRBV11-2, the J call TRBJ2-1, with 9 bases identical to TRBD2. There are 16 residues in the CDR3. V dropped 6 bases and J dropped 4; count of bases not matched to a gene: 10. Germline CDR1 is SGHAT and CDR2 is FQNNGV.

In its sample, this clonotype was seen a few times. This chain uses TRBV2 with TRBJ2-6; 7 positions match TRBD2. The CDR3 has 15 amino acids. The junction had 4 bases not matched to a gene; V was cut back by 4 bases and J by 4 bases. Germline assignment: CDR1 SNHLY and CDR2 FYNNEI. CDR3: CASSGPTSGANVLTF. The DNA of the CDR3 is TGTGCCAGCAGTGGACCGACTAGCGGGGCCAACGTCCTGACTTTC.

This clonotype was recorded a few times. The rearrangement links TRBV12-3 or TRBV12-4 to TRBJ2-1; 9 positions agree with TRBD1. V was clipped by 7 bases and J by 7 bases; unmatched bases: 8. CDR3 length: 14 residues. CDR3 sequence (DNA): TGTGCCAGCACCCTCTGGGACAGGGAAAATGAGCAGTTCTTC. As protein: CASTLWDRENEQFF.

This clonotype has a handful of counts. The chain joins TRBV30 to TRBJ1-2, with 9 positions matching TRBD1. There are 14 residues in the CDR3. J was trimmed by 2 bases and V by 4 bases; bases with no gene match: 5. Looked up from germline, CDR1 is GTSNPN and CDR2 is SVGIG (reference sequence). DNA for the CDR3: TGTGCCTGGATCCTGGGACAGGGAAACTATGGCTACACCTTC. It specifies CAWILGQGNYGYTF.

The V gene is TRBV20-1, the J gene TRBJ2-5, with 8 bases that match TRBD1. Germline V lookup: CDR1 DFQATT, CDR2 SNEGSKA (reference sequence). The CDR3 covers 12 residues. Losses at the gene ends were 6 bases for V and 5 bases for J; bases not matched to a gene: 5. CDR3 protein: CSAPDRVETQYF. In DNA, the CDR3 is TGCAGTGCACCGGACAGGGTGGAGACCCAGTACTTC.

This clonotype was counted many times. The rearrangement uses TRBV7-2 and TRBJ2-1; D is perhaps TRBD1 (6 bases). Trimming left V 5 bases short and J 3 bases short, with 14 bases between. CDR1 is SGHTA, CDR2 FQGNSA, per germline. The CDR3 sequence is 15 residues long. CDR3 DNA: TGTGCCAGCAGCCTAACCGGGACACTCTACAATGAGCAGTTCTTC. It encodes CASSLTGTLYNEQFF.